Below, one T cell receptor (beta chain) is given with its context. This may stem from a read error, because a much larger clone lies one nucleotide away. Without the conserved terminal phenylalanine or tryptophan, this CDR3 likely stems from a read error. TCRdb called the 5' RACE reads again in MiXCR, with one record for every CDR3 protein. The sample consists of around 9,700 distinct CDR3 sequences, 14% of them appearing once. Tregs were sorted as CD4+CD25+CD127-/low cells. J was trimmed by 5 bases and V by 7 bases; bases with no gene match: 5. CDR1 is MNHEY, CDR2 SMNVEV, per germline (reference sequence). CDR3 length equals 13 residues.

The chain couples TRBV27 to TRBJ2-7; 10 bases are a match to TRBD1. This TCR was recovered from a female donor with breast cancer. The sequenced sample consisted of Tregs sorted from blood. Here the CDR3 DNA reads TGTGCCAGCACGGGGACAGGGGTGGACGAGCAGTACTTA. It is translated as CASTGTGVDEQYL.